These T cell receptor beta chains were read from a single sample in a study of blood T cells in healthy people across ages. Via MiXCR, TCRdb re-called the 5' RACE reads, giving one row per CDR3 protein. The repertoire holds roughly 800,000 distinct CDR3 sequences, with around a quarter as singletons. The data were also submitted as part of a second study, on T cells of mothers and their children.

Sequencing was done on a sample of blood. These receptors were taken from a boy between 10 and 17 years old in good health. CDR3s include the opening cysteine and the closing phenylalanine or tryptophan. A D gene is named only where the DNA matches it firmly. The size of a clone is reported for some rows only, either as once, few or many, or as a class for expanded clones.

V gene	D gene	clone size	J gene	CDR3 DNA	CDR3 protein
TRBV11-1	TRBD2	few	TRBJ2-7	TGTGCCAGCAGCTTCTCGATAAGCGGGGGAAACGAGCAGTACTTC	CASSFSISGGNEQYF
TRBV2	-	few	TRBJ2-1	TGTGCCAGCGGACCCAGGGACAATGAGCAGTTCTTC	CASGPRDNEQFF
TRBV5-1	-	-	TRBJ2-7	TGCGCCAGCAGCTTGCGGCGGCGCGGTTACGAGCAGTACTTC	CASSLRRRGYEQYF
TRBV7-6	-	-	TRBJ2-2	TGTGCCAGCAGTACCACAGGGTGGAACGGGGAGCTGTTTTTT	CASSTTGWNGELFF
TRBV20-1	-	-	TRBJ2-7	TGCAGTGCTAGAGGGCCAGGGACCTACTCCTACGAGCAGTACTTC	CSARGPGTYSYEQYF
TRBV18	-	many	TRBJ2-1	TGTGCCAGCTCACCAATCGGGGGTTCCTACAATGAGCAGTTCTTC	CASSPIGGSYNEQFF
TRBV6-6	-	-	TRBJ2-2	TGTGCCAGCAACCGAGGTGGGGGGAGTACCGGGGAGCTGTTTTTT	CASNRGGGSTGELFF
TRBV2	-	few	TRBJ1-5	TGTGCCAGCTTAGTCGGGCAGGGCCATCAGCCCCAGCATTTT	CASLVGQGHQPQHF
TRBV5-1	-	few	TRBJ2-5	TGCGCCAGCAGCTGGAGGGGTTGGCAAGAGACCCAGTACTTC	CASSWRGWQETQYF
TRBV6-1	-	-	TRBJ1-4	TGTGCCAGCAGTATTAATTCAGGGGCCCCTAATGAAAAACTGTTTTTT	CASSINSGAPNEKLFF
TRBV20-1	TRBD1	few	TRBJ1-1	TGCAGTGCTAGCGACAGGGGGCGCGGGAGCACTGAAGCTTTCTTT	CSASDRGRGSTEAFF
TRBV4-1	-	-	TRBJ1-5	TGCGCCAGTAGCCAAGGGCAGGGTGATAGCAATCAGCCCCAGCATTTT	CASSQGQGDSNQPQHF
TRBV20-1	-	-	TRBJ1-6	TGCAGTGCTAACTCCGGGAATTCACCCCTCCACTTT	CSANSGNSPLHF
TRBV7-2	-	-	TRBJ1-1	TGTGCCAGCAGCTTTTCAGGGTCGAACACTGAAGCTTTCTTT	CASSFSGSNTEAFF
TRBV20-1	-	few	TRBJ2-3	TGCAGTGCTAGAGATGTACGGGGGATCATCACAGATACGCAGTATTTT	CSARDVRGIITDTQYF
TRBV27	-	-	TRBJ2-1	TGTGCCAGCAGTCCATCCCGGGGTAATGAGCAGTTCTTC	CASSPSRGNEQFF
TRBV3-1	-	-	TRBJ1-1	TGTGCCAGCACCGGGCCTAGAGAAGCTTTCTTT	CASTGPREAFF
TRBV20-1	-	few	TRBJ2-7	TGCAGTGCTAGAAAAGACCTTGGACAGCGAGACTCCTACGAGCAGTACTTC	CSARKDLGQRDSYEQYF
TRBV5-1	-	-	TRBJ2-3	TGCGCCAGCAGCTTGCGGGGGCCTACCACAGATACGCAGTATTTT	CASSLRGPTTDTQYF
TRBV7-9	-	-	TRBJ2-3	TGTGCCAGCAGCTTAGGGCGCGGGGGCTACACAGATACGCAGTATTTT	CASSLGRGGYTDTQYF
TRBV12-3/TRBV12-4	-	-	TRBJ1-5	TGTGCCAGCAGGTGGGACCTCAATCAGCCCCAGCATTTT	CASRWDLNQPQHF
TRBV20-1	TRBD1	-	TRBJ2-1	TGCAGTGCTGGGTCCGGGACAGGGGGCAATGAGCAGTTCTTC	CSAGSGTGGNEQFF
TRBV7-6	-	few	TRBJ2-5	TGTGCCAGCAGCGCCGTTAAAGAGACCCAGTACTTC	CASSAVKETQYF
TRBV7-8	TRBD1	few	TRBJ1-2	TGTGCCAGCAGCGTTCCGGGACAGGGCTATGGCTACACCTTC	CASSVPGQGYGYTF
TRBV29-1	-	-	TRBJ1-2	TGCAGCGTTGCTTCGGGGTATGGCTACACCTTC	CSVASGYGYTF
TRBV3-1	TRBD2	-	TRBJ2-5	TGTGCCAGCAGCCAAAAGGGACTAGCGGGGGAGACCCAGTACTTC	CASSQKGLAGETQYF
TRBV13	-	-	TRBJ2-7	TGTGCCAGCAGCTTAGCGGAAGAGATCGGCCACGAGCAGTACTTC	CASSLAEEIGHEQYF
TRBV15	-	few	TRBJ2-3	TGTGCTACAAGCAGGGGCCGTTCTCCCACAGATACGCAGTATTTT	CATSRGRSPTDTQYF
TRBV20-1	TRBD2	-	TRBJ2-5	TGCAGTGCTCCTATAGCGGGGGGCTCAGAGACCCAGTACTTC	CSAPIAGGSETQYF
TRBV27	-	-	TRBJ1-2	TGTGCCAGCAGTTCCAGGGGCAGGTACTATGGCTACACCTTC	CASSSRGRYYGYTF
TRBV28	-	-	TRBJ1-2	TGTGCCAGCTGCGACCAGAGGGCCGTCTATGGCTACACCTTC	CASCDQRAVYGYTF
TRBV7-3	TRBD2	-	TRBJ2-5	TGTGCCAGTAGCTTAAACGGGGGGACCCCCCAAGAGACCCAGTACTTC	CASSLNGGTPQETQYF
TRBV29-1	-	few	TRBJ2-1	TGCAGCGTTGAAGTAGCTACCAACAATGAGCAGTTCTTC	CSVEVATNNEQFF
TRBV29-1	TRBD2	few	TRBJ2-5	TGCAGCGTTCCAGGGTCGCGAGTAGCGGGGGGAGAGACCCAGTACTTC	CSVPGSRVAGGETQYF
TRBV6-2/TRBV6-3	-	-	TRBJ2-2	TGTGCGTCCCAAGGGGGGGCGAACACCGGGGAGCTGTTTTTT	CASQGGANTGELFF
TRBV20-1	-	-	TRBJ1-2	TGCAGTTTCGGGGGGGGCAGGGAAGGCTATGGCTACACCTTC	CSFGGGREGYGYTF
TRBV14	-	-	TRBJ1-6	TGTGCCAGCAGCCCCGGACGGTGGGGTTCACCCCTCCACTTT	CASSPGRWGSPLHF
TRBV18	-	many	TRBJ1-1	TGTGCCAGCGGCGACACCATGAACACTGAAGCTTTCTTT	CASGDTMNTEAFF
TRBV7-6	TRBD1	-	TRBJ2-1	TGTGCCAGCAGCTTAAGGCAGGGGGTTTACAATGAGCAGTTCTTC	CASSLRQGVYNEQFF
TRBV20-1	-	-	TRBJ2-2	TGCAGTGCTAGGGGAAAAAGAGGGGCCGGCGGGGAGCTGTTTTTT	CSARGKRGAGGELFF
TRBV6-1	-	-	TRBJ1-1	TGTGCCATCAACCGGGGCACTGAAGCTTTCTTT	CAINRGTEAFF
TRBV21-1	-	-	TRBJ2-7	TGTGCCAGCAGTAAGGGAGAAGGCAGGGCCTACGAGCAGTACTTC	CASSKGEGRAYEQYF
TRBV28	-	-	TRBJ1-2	TGTGCCAGCAGCCGGCAGTTTGGCTACACCTTC	CASSRQFGYTF
TRBV11-2	-	few	TRBJ1-1	TGTGCCAGCAGCTTCGGTGGAGCTTTCTTT	CASSFGGAFF
TRBV4-2	-	few	TRBJ2-2	TGTGCCAGCAGCTCGGGGGTGATGGCCGGGGAGCTGTTTTTT	CASSSGVMAGELFF
TRBV5-6	-	-	TRBJ2-6	TGTGCCAGCAGCTTGGCAGGTGACAGCTCTGGGGCCAACGTCCTGACTTTC	CASSLAGDSSGANVLTF
TRBV20-1	TRBD2	-	TRBJ2-5	TGCAGTGCTAGGGCGAATAGCGGGGGGGTCCAAGAGACCCAGTACTTC	CSARANSGGVQETQYF
TRBV2	-	-	TRBJ2-5	TGTGCCAGCGGTAGGGACACCCAAGAGACCCAGTACTTC	CASGRDTQETQYF
TRBV29-1	-	-	TRBJ1-2	TGCAGCGTCCATTTTAACTATGGCTACACCTTC	CSVHFNYGYTF
TRBV6-2/TRBV6-3	-	-	TRBJ1-1	TGTGCCAGCAGTCCCACAAGGAGCACTGAAGCTTTCTTT	CASSPTRSTEAFF
TRBV7-9	-	-	TRBJ2-7	TGTGCCAGCAGCTTTTCAGCAGACCAATCCTACGAGCAGTACTTC	CASSFSADQSYEQYF
TRBV6-1	TRBD1	-	TRBJ1-6	TGTGCCAGCACGACAGGGTTCTCACCCCTCCACTTT	CASTTGFSPLHF
TRBV27	TRBD2	few	TRBJ2-5	TGTGCCAGCAGTTGGCGGGGGGGCCAAGAGACCCAGTACTTC	CASSWRGGQETQYF
TRBV3-1	TRBD2	few	TRBJ2-1	TGTGCCAGCAGCCAAGATCGCGGGACTAGCTCCTACAATGAGCAGTTCTTC	CASSQDRGTSSYNEQFF